The rows below give T cell receptor beta chains drawn from one sample of a study of shared clonotypes between healthy human individuals. TCRdb's table, derived via immunoSEQ multiplex PCR, lists solely in-frame clones and lacks some. In the table there are fewer than 800,000 clones, around 90% of which are singletons. What was sequenced was naive CD8+ T cells sorted from blood. These receptors all come from a man between 25 and 39 years old in good health. CDR3s include the opening cysteine and the closing phenylalanine or tryptophan. D genes are given only for firm matches. The size entry is marked missing in some rows and otherwise reads once, few, many or a size class.

size,D,V,J,CDR3,DNA
once,.,TRBV11-2,TRBJ2-3,CASRHGRDTQYF,TGTGCCAGCAGACATGGAAGGGATACGCAGTATTTT
.,TRBD1,TRBV9,TRBJ1-4,CASSASTGGGLFF,TGTGCCAGCAGCGCCTCTACAGGGGGAGGACTGTTTTTT
.,.,TRBV15,TRBJ2-1,CATSPRVSDNEQFF,TGTGCCACCAGCCCAAGGGTGTCCGACAATGAGCAGTTCTTC
.,.,TRBV5-6,TRBJ2-5,CASSPRDITGKTQYF,TGTGCCAGCAGCCCCCGGGACATCACAGGGAAGACCCAGTACTTC
.,TRBD1,TRBV27,TRBJ1-1,CASSAGTENTEAFF,TGTGCCAGCAGCGCCGGGACAGAGAACACTGAAGCTTTCTTT
once,.,TRBV10-3,TRBJ1-2,CAISELGVDYGYTF,TGTGCCATCAGTGAGTTGGGGGTGGACTATGGCTACACCTTC
.,TRBD1,TRBV5-1,TRBJ2-7,CASSLRTGGYEQYF,TGCGCCAGCAGCTTACGGACAGGGGGCTACGAGCAGTACTTC
once,TRBD2,TRBV29-1,TRBJ2-7,CSVGSGRDSYEQYF,TGCAGCGTTGGTAGCGGGAGGGACTCCTACGAGCAGTACTTC
.,.,TRBV27,TRBJ2-7,CASSLEAPPGGLTYEQYF,TGTGCCAGCAGTTTAGAGGCCCCCCCCGGGGGGCTCACCTACGAGCAGTACTTC
.,.,TRBV27,TRBJ2-5,CASSLLGGGETQYF,TGTGCCAGCAGTTTGTTGGGGGGAGGAGAGACCCAGTACTTC
once,.,TRBV13,TRBJ1-2,CASSLGKGPYGYTF,TGTGCCAGCAGCTTAGGCAAAGGACCCTATGGCTACACCTTC
once,.,TRBV4-3,TRBJ2-1,CASSQDLGDDEQFF,TGCGCCAGCAGCCAAGATCTAGGGGATGATGAGCAGTTCTTC
.,TRBD2,TRBV28,TRBJ2-5,CASSLLAGDEETQYF,TGTGCCAGCAGTTTACTAGCGGGAGACGAAGAGACCCAGTACTTC
once,.,TRBV7-3,TRBJ2-3,CASSLKSTDTQYF,TGTGCCAGCAGCTTAAAGAGTACAGATACGCAGTATTTT
.,.,TRBV4-1,TRBJ2-7,CASSHKREQYF,TGCGCCAGCAGCCACAAGCGGGAGCAGTACTTC
.,.,TRBV9,TRBJ1-3,CASSPGQTSGNTIYF,TGTGCCAGCAGCCCAGGACAGACCTCTGGAAACACCATATATTTT
.,.,TRBV27,TRBJ2-6,CASSSHLSGANVLTF,TGTGCCAGCAGTTCCCATCTCTCTGGGGCCAACGTCCTGACTTTC
.,TRBD1,TRBV19,TRBJ2-3,CASSTPPGQGADTQYF,TGTGCCAGTAGTACCCCCCCCGGACAGGGGGCAGATACGCAGTATTTT
.,TRBD2,TRBV2,TRBJ2-1,CASSGLAGVGSYNEQFF,TGTGCCAGCAGCGGACTAGCGGGAGTCGGGTCCTACAATGAGCAGTTCTTC
.,.,TRBV7-9,TRBJ1-1,CASSRDFGTEAFF,TGTGCCAGCAGCCGGGATTTTGGCACTGAAGCTTTCTTT
.,.,TRBV7-9,TRBJ2-1,CASSLEGESYNEQFF,TGTGCCAGCAGCTTGGAGGGCGAAAGCTACAATGAGCAGTTCTTC
.,.,TRBV7-7,TRBJ1-4,CASSLGWGGNEKLFF,TGTGCCAGCAGCCTGGGATGGGGCGGGAATGAAAAACTGTTTTTT
.,TRBD2,TRBV27,TRBJ2-5,CASSLLLAGGRETQYF,TGTGCCAGCAGTTTATTATTAGCGGGAGGGCGAGAGACCCAGTACTTC
.,TRBD1,TRBV28,TRBJ2-7,CASTHLRQGAGYEQYF,TGTGCCAGCACCCACTTGAGACAGGGGGCGGGGTACGAGCAGTACTTC
.,TRBD1,TRBV5-4,TRBJ1-2,CASSFRDRVNYGYTF,TGTGCCAGCAGCTTCCGGGACAGGGTCAACTATGGCTACACCTTC
.,.,TRBV27,TRBJ2-7,CATWYEQYF,TGTGCCACCTGGTACGAGCAGTACTTC
.,TRBD1,TRBV10-2,TRBJ1-1,CASSDGQGWWTEAFF,TGCGCCAGCAGTGACGGACAGGGGTGGTGGACTGAAGCTTTCTTT